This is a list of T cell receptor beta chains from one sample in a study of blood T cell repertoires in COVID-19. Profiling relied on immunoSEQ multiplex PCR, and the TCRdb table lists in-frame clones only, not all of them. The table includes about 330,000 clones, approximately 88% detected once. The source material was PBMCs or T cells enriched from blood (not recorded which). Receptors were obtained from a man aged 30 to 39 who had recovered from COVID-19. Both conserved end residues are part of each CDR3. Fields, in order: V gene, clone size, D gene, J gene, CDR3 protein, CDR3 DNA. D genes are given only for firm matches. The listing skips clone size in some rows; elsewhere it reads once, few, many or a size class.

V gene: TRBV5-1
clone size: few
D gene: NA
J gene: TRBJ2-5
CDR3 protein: CASSLGQQETQYF
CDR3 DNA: TGCGCCAGCAGCTTGGGACAGCAAGAGACCCAGTACTTC

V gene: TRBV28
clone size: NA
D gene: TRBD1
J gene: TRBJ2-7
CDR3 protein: CASTSGDRTYEQYF
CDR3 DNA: TGTGCCAGCACCTCAGGGGACAGAACCTACGAGCAGTACTTC

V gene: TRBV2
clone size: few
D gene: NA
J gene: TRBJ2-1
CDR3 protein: CASSEALRNEQFF
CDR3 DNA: TGTGCCAGCAGTGAAGCGCTTCGGAATGAGCAGTTCTTC

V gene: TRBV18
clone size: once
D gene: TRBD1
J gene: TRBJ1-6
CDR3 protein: CASSPLRGGEDSPLHF
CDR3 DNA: TGTGCCAGCTCACCATTGAGAGGGGGCGAAGATTCACCCCTCCACTTT

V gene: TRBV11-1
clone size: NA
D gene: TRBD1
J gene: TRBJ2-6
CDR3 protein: CASRVTGAGANVLTF
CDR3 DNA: TGTGCCAGCAGAGTAACAGGGGCTGGGGCCAACGTCCTGACTTTC

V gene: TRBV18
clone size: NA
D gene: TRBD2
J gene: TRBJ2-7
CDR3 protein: CASSPPEWASGENYEQYF
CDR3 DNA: TGTGCCAGCTCACCACCGGAATGGGCTAGCGGGGAAAACTACGAGCAGTACTTC

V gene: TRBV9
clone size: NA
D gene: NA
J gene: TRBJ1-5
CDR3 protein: CASSAGDYSNQPQHF
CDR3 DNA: TGTGCCAGCAGCGCCGGGGACTATAGCAATCAGCCCCAGCATTTT

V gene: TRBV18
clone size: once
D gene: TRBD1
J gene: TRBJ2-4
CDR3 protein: CASSPLQGALAKNIQYF
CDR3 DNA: TGTGCCAGCTCACCACTGCAGGGGGCGTTAGCCAAAAACATTCAGTACTTC

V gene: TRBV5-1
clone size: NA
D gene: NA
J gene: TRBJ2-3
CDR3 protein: CASSSSGFTDTQYF
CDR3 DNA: TGCGCCAGCAGCTCGAGCGGGTTCACAGATACGCAGTATTTT

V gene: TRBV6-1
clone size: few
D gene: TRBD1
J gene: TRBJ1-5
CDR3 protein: CASSEIQGAPQPQHF
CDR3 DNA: TGTGCCAGCAGTGAGATACAGGGGGCGCCTCAGCCCCAGCATTTT

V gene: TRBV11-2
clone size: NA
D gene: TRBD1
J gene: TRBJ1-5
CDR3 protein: CASSSGQANQPQHF
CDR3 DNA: TGTGCCAGCAGCTCCGGACAGGCCAATCAGCCCCAGCATTTT

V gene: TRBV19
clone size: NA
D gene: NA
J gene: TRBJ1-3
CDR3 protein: CASSPGQNSGNTIYF
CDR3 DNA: TGTGCCAGTAGCCCGGGACAAAACTCTGGAAACACCATATATTTT

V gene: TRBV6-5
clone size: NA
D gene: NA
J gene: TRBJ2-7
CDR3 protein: CASSRVGYEQYF
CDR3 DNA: TGTGCCAGCAGCCGGGTTGGCTACGAGCAGTACTTC

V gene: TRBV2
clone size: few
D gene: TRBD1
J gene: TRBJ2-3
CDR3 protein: CASSRPGTGAGKQYF
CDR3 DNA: TGTGCCAGCAGCCGTCCCGGGACAGGGGCCGGTAAGCAGTATTTT

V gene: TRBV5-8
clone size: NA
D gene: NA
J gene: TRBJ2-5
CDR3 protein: CASSLVIYQETQYF
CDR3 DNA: TGTGCCAGCAGCTTGGTTATTTACCAAGAGACCCAGTACTTC

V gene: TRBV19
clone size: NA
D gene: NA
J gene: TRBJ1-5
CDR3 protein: CASSIGGLSNQPQHF
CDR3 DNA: TGTGCCAGTAGTATAGGGGGACTTAGCAATCAGCCCCAGCATTTT

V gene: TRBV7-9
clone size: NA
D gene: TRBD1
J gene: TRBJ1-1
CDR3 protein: CASSPRTGGTPEAFF
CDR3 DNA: TGTGCCAGCAGCCCCCGGACAGGGGGGACCCCTGAAGCTTTCTTT

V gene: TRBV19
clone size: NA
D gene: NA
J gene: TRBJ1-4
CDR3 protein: CASSMKTREATNEKLFF
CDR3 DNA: TGTGCCAGTAGTATGAAGACGAGGGAGGCAACTAATGAAAAACTGTTTTTT

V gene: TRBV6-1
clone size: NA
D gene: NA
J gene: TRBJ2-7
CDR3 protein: CASSERTPVTYEQYF
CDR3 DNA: TGTGCCAGCAGTGAAAGGACACCCGTAACCTACGAGCAGTACTTC